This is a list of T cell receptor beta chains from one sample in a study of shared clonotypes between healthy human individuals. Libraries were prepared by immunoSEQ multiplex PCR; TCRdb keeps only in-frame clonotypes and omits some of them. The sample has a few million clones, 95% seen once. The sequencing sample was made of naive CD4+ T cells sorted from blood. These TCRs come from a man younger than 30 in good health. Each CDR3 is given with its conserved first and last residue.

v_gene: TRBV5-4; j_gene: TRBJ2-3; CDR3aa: CASRGSGTDTQYF
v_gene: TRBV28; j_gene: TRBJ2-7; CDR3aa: CASSIRDRGYEQYF
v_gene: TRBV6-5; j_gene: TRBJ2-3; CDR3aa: CASSYPTADTQYF
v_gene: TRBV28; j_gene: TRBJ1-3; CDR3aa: CASSRETGLRNTIYF
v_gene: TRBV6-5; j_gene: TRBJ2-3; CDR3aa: CASSYPGQGKWDTQYF
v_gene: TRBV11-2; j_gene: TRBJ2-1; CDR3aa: CASSLDRGTYNEQFF
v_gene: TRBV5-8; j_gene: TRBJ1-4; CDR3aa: CASSLEGGNNEKLFF
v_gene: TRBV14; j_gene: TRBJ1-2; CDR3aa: CASSASKGLWGNYGYTF
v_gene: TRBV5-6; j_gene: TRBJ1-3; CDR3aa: CASSKADRYSGNTIYF
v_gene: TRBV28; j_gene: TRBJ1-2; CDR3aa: CASRSDRAYGYTF
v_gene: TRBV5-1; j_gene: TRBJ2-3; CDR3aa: CASSLGVSRGPTDTQYF
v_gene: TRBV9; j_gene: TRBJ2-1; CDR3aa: CASSVGVLAGSNEQFF
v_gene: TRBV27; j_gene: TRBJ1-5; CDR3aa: CASSTRGGYSNQPQHF
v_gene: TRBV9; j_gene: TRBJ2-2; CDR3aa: CASTETGGVGELFF
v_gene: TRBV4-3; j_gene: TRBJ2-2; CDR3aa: CASSQGTGGTFGELFF
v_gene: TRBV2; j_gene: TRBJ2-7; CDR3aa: CASSEYLQLFYEQYF
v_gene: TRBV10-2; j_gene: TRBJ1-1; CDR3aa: CASSVERTGLNTEAFF
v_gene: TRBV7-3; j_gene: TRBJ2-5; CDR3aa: CASSLRGGAETQYF
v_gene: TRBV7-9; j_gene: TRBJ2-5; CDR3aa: CASSLRAGNQETQYF
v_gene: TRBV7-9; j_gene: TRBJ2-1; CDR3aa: CASSPSGINGNEQFF
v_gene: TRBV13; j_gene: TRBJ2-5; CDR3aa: CASTAGTGVQYF
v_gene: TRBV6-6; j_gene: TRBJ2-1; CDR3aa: CASTIAGEQFF
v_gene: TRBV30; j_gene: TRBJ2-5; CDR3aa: CAWSVGWGNQETQYF
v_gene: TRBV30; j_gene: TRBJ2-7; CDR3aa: CALAGLYEQYF
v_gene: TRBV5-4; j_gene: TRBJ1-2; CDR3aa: CASSSIGYGYTF
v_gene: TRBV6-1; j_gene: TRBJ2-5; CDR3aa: CASKPSGGGETQYF
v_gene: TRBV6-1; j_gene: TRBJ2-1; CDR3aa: CASSESLGHRAGQFF
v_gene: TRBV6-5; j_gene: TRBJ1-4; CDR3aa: CASSYSGLEKLFF
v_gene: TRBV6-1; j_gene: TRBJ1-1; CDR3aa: CASSERGQHTEAFF
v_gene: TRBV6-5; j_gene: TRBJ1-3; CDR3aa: CASSYSGTSGNTIYF
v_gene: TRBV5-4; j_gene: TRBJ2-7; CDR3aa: CASSGRDRGVYEQYF
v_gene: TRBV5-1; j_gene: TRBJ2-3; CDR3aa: CASSSMYRTQTGTDTQYF
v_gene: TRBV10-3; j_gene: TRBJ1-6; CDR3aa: CAISDLYNSPLHF
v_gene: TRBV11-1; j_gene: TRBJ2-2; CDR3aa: CASSPPGQGVTGELFF
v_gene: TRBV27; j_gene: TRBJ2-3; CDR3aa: CASRERGRTDTQYF
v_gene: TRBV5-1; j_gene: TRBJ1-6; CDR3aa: CASSLDTGDSPLHF
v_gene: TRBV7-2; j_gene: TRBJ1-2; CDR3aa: CASSSGLSGYTF
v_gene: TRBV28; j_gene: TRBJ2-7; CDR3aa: CASSPYGGSYEQYF
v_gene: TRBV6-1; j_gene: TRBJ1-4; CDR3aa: CASSERGGITNEKLFF